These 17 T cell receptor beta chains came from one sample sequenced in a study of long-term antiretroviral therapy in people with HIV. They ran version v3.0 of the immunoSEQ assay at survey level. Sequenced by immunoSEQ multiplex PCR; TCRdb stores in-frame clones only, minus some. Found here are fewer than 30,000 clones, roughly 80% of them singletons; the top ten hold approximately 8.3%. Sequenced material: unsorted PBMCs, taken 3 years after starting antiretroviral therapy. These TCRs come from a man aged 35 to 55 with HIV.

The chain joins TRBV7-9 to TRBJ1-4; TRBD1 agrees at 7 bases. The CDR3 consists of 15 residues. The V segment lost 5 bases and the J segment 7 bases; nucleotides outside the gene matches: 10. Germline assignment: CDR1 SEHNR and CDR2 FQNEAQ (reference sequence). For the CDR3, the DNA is TGTGCCAGCAGCCACGCACAGGGGAGGATTGAAAAACTGTTTTTT. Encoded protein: CASSHAQGRIEKLFF.

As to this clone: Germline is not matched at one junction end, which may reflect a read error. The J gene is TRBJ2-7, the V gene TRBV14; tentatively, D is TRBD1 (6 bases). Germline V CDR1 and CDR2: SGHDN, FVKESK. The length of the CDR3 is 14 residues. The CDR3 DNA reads TGTGCCAGCAGCCAAGAACGGGGAACAGGGAGCAAGGACTTC. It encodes CASSQERGTGSKDF.

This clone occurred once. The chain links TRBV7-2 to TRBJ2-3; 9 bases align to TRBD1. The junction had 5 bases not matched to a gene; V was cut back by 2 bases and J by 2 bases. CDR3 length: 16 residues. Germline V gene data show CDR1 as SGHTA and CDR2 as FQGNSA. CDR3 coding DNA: TGTGCCAGCAGCTTACTACAGGGGGCGCTCACAGATACGCAGTATTTT. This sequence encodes CASSLLQGALTDTQYF.

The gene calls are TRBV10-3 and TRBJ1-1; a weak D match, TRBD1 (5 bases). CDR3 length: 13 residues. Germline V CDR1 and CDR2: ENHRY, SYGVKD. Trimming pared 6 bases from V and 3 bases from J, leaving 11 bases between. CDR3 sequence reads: CAISPTVDTEAFF. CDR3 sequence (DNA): TGTGCCATCAGCCCGACAGTGGACACTGAAGCTTTCTTT.

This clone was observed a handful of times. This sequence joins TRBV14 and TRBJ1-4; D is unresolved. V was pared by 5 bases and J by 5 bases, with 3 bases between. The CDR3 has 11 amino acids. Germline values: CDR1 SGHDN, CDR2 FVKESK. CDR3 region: CASSTNEKLFF. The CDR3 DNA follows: TGTGCCAGCAGCACGAATGAAAAACTGTTTTTT.

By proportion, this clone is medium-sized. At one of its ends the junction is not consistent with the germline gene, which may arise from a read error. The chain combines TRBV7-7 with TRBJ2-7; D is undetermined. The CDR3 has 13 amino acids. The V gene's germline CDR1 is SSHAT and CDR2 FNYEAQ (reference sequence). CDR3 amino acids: CASSLSLADEQYF. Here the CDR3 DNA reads TGTGCTAGCAGCTTAAGTTTGGCAGACGAGCAGTACTTC.

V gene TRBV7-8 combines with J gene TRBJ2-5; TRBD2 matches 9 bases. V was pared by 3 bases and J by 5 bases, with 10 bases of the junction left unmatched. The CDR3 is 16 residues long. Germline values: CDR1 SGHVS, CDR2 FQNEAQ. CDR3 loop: CASSFHASGAGETQYF. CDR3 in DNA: TGTGCCAGCAGCTTCCACGCTAGCGGGGCGGGGGAGACCCAGTACTTC.

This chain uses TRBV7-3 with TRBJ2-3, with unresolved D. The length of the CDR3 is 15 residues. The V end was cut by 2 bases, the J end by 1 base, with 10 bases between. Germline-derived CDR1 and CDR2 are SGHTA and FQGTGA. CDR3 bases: TGTGCCAGCAGCTTAGGGTACGAGGGCACAGATACGCAGTATTTT. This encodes CASSLGYEGTDTQYF.

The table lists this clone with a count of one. The CDR3 DNA follows: TGCGCCAGCAGTGAGTACACAGATACGCAGTATTTT. It is translated as CASSEYTDTQYF. The chain uses TRBV10-1 and TRBJ2-3; D gene unclear. The CDR3 length is 12 residues. Germline lookup yields CDR1 WNHNN and CDR2 SYGVQD (reference sequence). The V gene lost 1 base and the J gene lost 2 bases, with 1 base spanning the gap.

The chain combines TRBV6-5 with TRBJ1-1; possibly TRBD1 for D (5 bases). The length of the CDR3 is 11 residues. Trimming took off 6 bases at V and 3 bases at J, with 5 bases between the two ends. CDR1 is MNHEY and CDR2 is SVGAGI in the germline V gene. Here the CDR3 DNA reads TGTGCCAGCAGGGGGGACACTGAAGCTTTCTTT. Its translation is CASRGDTEAFF.

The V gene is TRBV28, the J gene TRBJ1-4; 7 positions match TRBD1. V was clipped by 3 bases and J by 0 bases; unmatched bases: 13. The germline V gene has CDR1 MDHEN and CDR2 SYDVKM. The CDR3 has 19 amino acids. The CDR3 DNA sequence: TGTGCCAGCAGTTTGATCAACACAGGGGTCCTCTCAACTAATGAAAAACTGTTTTTT. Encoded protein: CASSLINTGVLSTNEKLFF. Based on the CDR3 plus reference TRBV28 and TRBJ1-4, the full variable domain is DVKVTQSSRYLVKRTGEKVFLECVQDMDHENMFWYRQDPGLGLRLIYFSYDVKMKEKGDIPEGYSVSREKKERFSLILESASTNQTSMYLCASSLINTGVLSTNEKLFFGSGTQLSVL.

CDR3: CASSMGQGFSPLHF. DNA for the CDR3: TGTGCCAGTAGTATGGGACAGGGGTTTTCACCCCTCCACTTT. J is TRBJ1-6 and V is TRBV19; 10 nucleotides line up with TRBD1. Germline V gives CDR1 LNHDA, CDR2 SQIVND (reference sequence). The CDR3 runs 14 residues. The junction had 2 bases not matched to a gene; V was cut back by 3 bases and J by 9 bases. The variable domain in full, completed from reference TRBV19 and TRBJ1-6, reads DGGITQSPKYLFRKEGQNVTLSCEQNLNHDAMYWYRQDPGQGLRLIYYSQIVNDFQKGDIAEGYSVSREKKESFPLTVTSAQKNPTAFYLCASSMGQGFSPLHFGNGTRLTVT.

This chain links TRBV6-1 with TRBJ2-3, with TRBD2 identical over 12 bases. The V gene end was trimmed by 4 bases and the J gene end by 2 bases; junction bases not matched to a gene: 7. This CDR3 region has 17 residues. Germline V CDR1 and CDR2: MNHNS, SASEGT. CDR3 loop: CASSGRTSGTPTDTQYF. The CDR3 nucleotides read TGTGCCAGCAGTGGCAGGACTAGCGGGACCCCCACAGATACGCAGTATTTT.

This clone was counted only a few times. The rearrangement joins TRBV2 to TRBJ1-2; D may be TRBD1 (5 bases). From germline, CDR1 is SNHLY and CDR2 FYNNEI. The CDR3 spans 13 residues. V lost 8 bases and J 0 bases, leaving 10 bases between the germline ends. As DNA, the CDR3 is TGTGCCAGCGGGCAGGGAACTAACTATGGCTACACCTTC. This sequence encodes CASGQGTNYGYTF.

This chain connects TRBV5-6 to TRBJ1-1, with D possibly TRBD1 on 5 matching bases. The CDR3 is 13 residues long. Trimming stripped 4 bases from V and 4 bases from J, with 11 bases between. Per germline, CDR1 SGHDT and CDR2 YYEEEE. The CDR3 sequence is CASSTWGGTEAFF. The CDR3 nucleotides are TGTGCCAGCAGCACCTGGGGGGGCACTGAAGCTTTCTTT.

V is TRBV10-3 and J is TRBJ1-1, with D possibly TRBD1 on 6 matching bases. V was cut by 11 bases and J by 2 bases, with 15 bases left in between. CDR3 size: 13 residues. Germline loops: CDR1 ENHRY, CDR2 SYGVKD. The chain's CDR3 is CAVKTGVNTEAFF. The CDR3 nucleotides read TGTGCCGTGAAGACAGGAGTAAACACTGAAGCTTTCTTT.

The CDR3 DNA follows: TGTGCCAGCAGCTTAACGGGGGCCATATATTTT. Amino acids: CASSLTGAIYF. This sequence joins TRBV11-2 and TRBJ1-3, with D possibly matching TRBD1 (5 bases). V was shortened by 2 bases and J by 11 bases, with 7 bases between the two germline ends. Germline lookup yields CDR1 SGHAT and CDR2 FQNNGV. CDR3 size: 11 residues.